The 8 T cell receptor beta chains presented below share a single source sample, sequenced in a study of blood T cell repertoires in COVID-19. The table came from immunoSEQ multiplex PCR; TCRdb's copy has only in-frame clones and leaves some out. The sample holds 290,000 or so clones; approximately 90% are singletons and the top ten take about 2%. The sample comprised peripheral blood. These receptor sequences come from a young man with active or convalescent COVID-19.

The gene calls are TRBV4-1 and TRBJ1-2; no reliable D call. This CDR3 has 14 residues. Trimming took 1 base from V and 7 from J, leaving 13 bases between them. Germline V gene data show CDR1 as MGHRA and CDR2 as YSYEKL. CDR3 in DNA: TGCGCCAGCAGCCAAGTGGAGACTGGATTTGGCTACACCTTC. Translating it yields CASSQVETGFGYTF.

The chain has TRBV18 and TRBJ1-6, with D maybe TRBD1 (5 bases). Trimming removed 3 bases at V and 4 bases at J, with 7 bases between. The CDR3 sequence is 14 residues long. The germline V gene encodes CDR1 KGHSH and CDR2 LQKENI. The CDR3 spells CASSPPGYNSPLHF. In DNA form, the CDR3 reads TGTGCCAGCTCACCCCCAGGGTATAATTCACCCCTCCACTTT. The variable domain in full, completed from reference TRBV18 and TRBJ1-6, reads NAGVMQNPRHLVRRRGQEARLRCSPMKGHSHVYWYRQLPEEGLKFMVYLQKENIIDESGMPKERFSAEFPKEGPSILRIQQVVRGDSAAYFCASSPPGYNSPLHFGNGTRLTVT.

The chain uses TRBV4-1 and TRBJ2-5; 10 nucleotides match TRBD2. Unmatched junction bases numbered 6, after V lost 3 bases and J lost 5 bases. The CDR3 is made up of 15 amino acids. Germline V CDR1 and CDR2: MGHRA, YSYEKL. CDR3 DNA sequence: TGCGCCAGCAGCCACCTAGCGGGAGAGGTTGAGACCCAGTACTTC. It specifies CASSHLAGEVETQYF.

The V call is TRBV28, the J call TRBJ1-2, with D possibly being TRBD1 (6 bases). There are 12 residues in the CDR3. V gave up 5 bases and J gave up 5 bases, with 9 bases separating them. Germline CDR1 is MDHEN and CDR2 is SYDVKM. The CDR3 DNA is TGTGCCAGCAGTAGGGGACAATATGGCTACACCTTC. Translated: CASSRGQYGYTF.

The CDR3 spells CASSQETSGSSYEQYF. The CDR3 region has the DNA TGTGCCAGCAGCCAAGAGACTAGCGGGAGCTCCTACGAGCAGTACTTC. This chain uses TRBV4-2 with TRBJ2-7; 12 nucleotides align to TRBD2. Trimming removed 0 bases from V and 0 bases from J; junction bases left unmatched: 0. Germline V lookup: CDR1 LGHNA, CDR2 YNFKEQ. The CDR3 runs to 16 residues.

V is TRBV10-3 and J is TRBJ2-1; 7 positions match TRBD1. Per germline, CDR1 ENHRY and CDR2 SYGVKD. This CDR3 is 14 amino acids long. Trimming removed 6 bases from V and 7 bases from J; junction bases left unmatched: 9. CDR3 amino acids: CAIRQQGNSNEQFF. CDR3 in DNA: TGTGCCATCAGACAACAGGGGAACTCGAATGAGCAGTTCTTC.

This clone was seen only a few times. The CDR3 protein is CASSRQGSWTEAFF. The CDR3 DNA reads TGTGCCAGTAGTAGACAGGGATCATGGACTGAAGCTTTCTTT. The rearrangement joins TRBV19 to TRBJ1-1; 7 bases agree with TRBD1. V was pared by 4 bases and J by 5 bases, with 7 bases of the junction left unmatched. Germline CDR1 and CDR2: LNHDA and SQIVND (reference sequence). The CDR3 has 14 amino acids.

V and J are TRBV7-9 and TRBJ1-2, with 7 bases identical to TRBD1. Germline V gives CDR1 SEHNR, CDR2 FQNEAQ (reference sequence). The CDR3 is made up of 15 amino acids. Trimming at V came to 0 bases and at J to 4 bases, leaving 5 bases not matched to a gene. The CDR3 DNA reads TGTGCCAGCAGCTTAGCGGGGGACAGCACCTATGGCTACACCTTC. Protein product: CASSLAGDSTYGYTF.